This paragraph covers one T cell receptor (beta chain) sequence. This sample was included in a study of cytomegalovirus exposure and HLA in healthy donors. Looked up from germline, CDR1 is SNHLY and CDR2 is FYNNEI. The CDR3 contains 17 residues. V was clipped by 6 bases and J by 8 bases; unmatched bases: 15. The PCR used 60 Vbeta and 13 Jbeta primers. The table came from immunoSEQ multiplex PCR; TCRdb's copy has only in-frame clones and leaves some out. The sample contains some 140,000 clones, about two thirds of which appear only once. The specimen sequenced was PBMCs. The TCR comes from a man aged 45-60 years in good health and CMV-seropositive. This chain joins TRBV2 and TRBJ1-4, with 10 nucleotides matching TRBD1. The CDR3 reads CASSSGTGDALKEKLFF. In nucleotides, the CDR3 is TGTGCCAGCAGCTCCGGGACAGGGGATGCCCTTAAGGAAAAACTGTTTTTT.